The entry below gives a single T cell receptor (beta chain) sequence along with its context. Produced via immunoSEQ multiplex PCR; TCRdb's table is partial and in-frame only. The sample has tens of thousands of clones; around four fifths are singletons. The CDR3 is 11 residues long. Per germline, CDR1 MNHNY and CDR2 SVGAGI (reference sequence). Between the trimmed V and J ends, which lost 8 bases and 4 bases, there was a span of 6 bases. Patients with a history of autoimmune disease or on systemic immunosuppression were excluded. The data stem from a study of OX40 agonist ivuxolimab in advanced cancers.

The chain is built from TRBV6-6 and TRBJ1-3; D gene ambiguous. The source of this sequence is an adult with an advanced solid tumor such as melanoma, head and neck, liver or kidney cancer. Specimen: CD4+ or CD8+ T cells sorted from blood, collected in a trial of the OX40 agonist ivuxolimab. CDR3 nucleotide sequence: TGTGCCAGCTTCGAAGGAAACACCATATATTTT. It codes for CASFEGNTIYF.